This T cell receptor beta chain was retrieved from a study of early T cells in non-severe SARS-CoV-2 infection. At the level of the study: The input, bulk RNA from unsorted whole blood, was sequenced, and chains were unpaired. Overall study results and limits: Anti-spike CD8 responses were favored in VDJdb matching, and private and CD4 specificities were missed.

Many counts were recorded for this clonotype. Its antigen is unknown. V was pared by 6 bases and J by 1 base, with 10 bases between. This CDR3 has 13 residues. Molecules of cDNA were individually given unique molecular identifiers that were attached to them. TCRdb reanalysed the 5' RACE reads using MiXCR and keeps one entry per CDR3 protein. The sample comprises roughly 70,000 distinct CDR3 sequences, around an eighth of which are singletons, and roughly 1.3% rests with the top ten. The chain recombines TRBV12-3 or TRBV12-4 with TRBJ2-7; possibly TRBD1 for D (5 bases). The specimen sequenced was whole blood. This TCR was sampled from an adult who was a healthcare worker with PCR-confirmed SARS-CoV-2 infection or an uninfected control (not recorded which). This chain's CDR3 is CASSHDSSYEQYF. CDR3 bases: TGTGCCAGCAGCCACGACAGTTCCTACGAGCAGTACTTC.